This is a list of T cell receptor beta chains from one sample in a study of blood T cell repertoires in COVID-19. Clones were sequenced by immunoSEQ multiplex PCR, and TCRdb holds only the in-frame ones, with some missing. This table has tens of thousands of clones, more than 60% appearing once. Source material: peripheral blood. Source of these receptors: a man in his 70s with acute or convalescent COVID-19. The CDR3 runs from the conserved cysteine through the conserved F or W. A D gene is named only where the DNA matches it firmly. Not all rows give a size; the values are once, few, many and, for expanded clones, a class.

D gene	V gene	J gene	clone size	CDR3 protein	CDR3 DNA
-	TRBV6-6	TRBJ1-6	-	CASILERGGNSPLHF	TGTGCCAGCATTCTTGAAAGGGGTGGGAATTCACCCCTCCACTTT
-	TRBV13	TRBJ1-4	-	CASSTRGGGPEKLFF	TGTGCCAGCAGCACCCGGGGAGGGGGGCCTGAAAAACTGTTTTTT
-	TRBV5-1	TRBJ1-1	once	CASTENMNTEAFF	TGCGCCAGCACCGAGAATATGAACACTGAAGCTTTCTTT
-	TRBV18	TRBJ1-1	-	CASSPNSGKAFF	TGTGCCAGCTCACCTAATTCTGGCAAAGCTTTCTTT
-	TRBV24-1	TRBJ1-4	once	CATSDPKWGGFEKLFF	TGTGCCACCAGTGATCCTAAGTGGGGGGGCTTCGAAAAACTGTTTTTT
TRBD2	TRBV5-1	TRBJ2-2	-	CASTGTSGGATGELFF	TGCGCCAGCACCGGGACTAGCGGGGGGGCCACCGGGGAGCTGTTTTTT
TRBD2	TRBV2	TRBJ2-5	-	CASIGRGVWETQYF	TGTGCCAGCATCGGGCGGGGGGTTTGGGAGACCCAGTACTTC
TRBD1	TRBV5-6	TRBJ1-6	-	CASSLTGTGESPLHF	TGTGCCAGCAGCTTGACCGGGACAGGGGAATCACCCCTCCACTTT
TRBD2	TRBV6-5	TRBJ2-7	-	CASSYSGRQGEQYF	TGTGCCAGCAGTTACAGCGGGAGGCAGGGCGAGCAGTACTTC
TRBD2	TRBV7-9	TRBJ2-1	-	CASSLRGGTNEQFF	TGTGCCAGCAGCTTACGCGGGGGGACAAATGAGCAGTTCTTC
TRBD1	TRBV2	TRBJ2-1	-	CASSVQGVNEQFF	TGTGCCAGCAGCGTGCAGGGGGTCAATGAGCAGTTCTTC
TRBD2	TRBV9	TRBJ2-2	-	CASSTRLAGSTGELFF	TGTGCCAGCAGCACCCGACTAGCGGGGAGCACCGGGGAGCTGTTTTTT
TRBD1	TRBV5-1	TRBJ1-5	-	CASSLGQGTAQPQHF	TGCGCCAGCAGCTTGGGACAGGGGACCGCTCAGCCCCAGCATTTT
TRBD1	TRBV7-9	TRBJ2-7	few	CASSRKAWTGTTYEQYF	TGTGCCAGCAGCCGAAAAGCCTGGACAGGGACAACCTACGAGCAGTACTTC
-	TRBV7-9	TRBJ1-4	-	CASSRLSTGEKLFF	TGTGCCAGCAGCCGTCTTTCCACGGGAGAAAAACTGTTTTTT